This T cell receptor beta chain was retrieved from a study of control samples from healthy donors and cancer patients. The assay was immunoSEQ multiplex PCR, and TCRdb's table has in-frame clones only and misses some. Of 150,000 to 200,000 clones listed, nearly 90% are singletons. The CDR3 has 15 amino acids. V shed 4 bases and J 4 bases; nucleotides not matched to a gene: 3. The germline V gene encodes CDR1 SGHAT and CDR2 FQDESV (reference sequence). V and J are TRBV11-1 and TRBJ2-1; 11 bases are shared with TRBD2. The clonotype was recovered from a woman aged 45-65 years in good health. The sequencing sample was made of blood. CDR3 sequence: CASSSSGRLYNEQFF. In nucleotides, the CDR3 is TGTGCCAGCAGCTCTAGCGGGAGGTTGTACAATGAGCAGTTCTTC.